A single count supports the clone carrying this T cell receptor (beta chain). Germline V CDR1 and CDR2: SGDLS, YYNGEE. The CDR3 is 16 residues long. V shed 0 bases and J 3 bases; nucleotides not matched to a gene: 6. This specimen comes from a study of blood T cell repertoires in COVID-19. Study-level background: Samples came from the United States, Italy and Spain, spanning acute and convalescent COVID-19. PBMCs, B-cell-depleted T cells, or T cells provided the cDNA or gDNA that made up the material.

In the authors' methods: Reference gene primer amplification yielded estimated nucleated cell counts. Sequenced by immunoSEQ multiplex PCR; TCRdb stores in-frame clones only, minus some. D and trimming come from the DNA, and the V and J calls and clone size come from that table. The table shows about 210,000 clones, with over 70% occurring only once. Source material: peripheral blood. V is TRBV9 and J is TRBJ2-7, with 10 bases matching TRBD1. The sequence came from a woman aged 50 to 60 with acute or convalescent COVID-19. The CDR3 sequence: CASSVADGQGDYEQYF. CDR3 in DNA: TGTGCCAGCAGCGTAGCTGACGGACAGGGGGACTACGAGCAGTACTTC.